This T cell receptor beta chain originates from a study of blood T cell repertoires in COVID-19. Study details: COVID-19 samples, acute and convalescent, were from the United States, Italy and Spain. PBMCs, B-cell-depleted T cells, or T cells provided the cDNA or gDNA that made up the material.

Original analysis: For nucleated cells, counts were estimated from reference gene primer amplification. Clones were read by immunoSEQ multiplex PCR, and TCRdb kept only the in-frame ones, dropping some. That table furnishes V, J and clone size, whereas the DNA furnished D and trimming. The sample yields 160,000 or so clones, approximately 88% seen once. The V gene end was trimmed by 6 bases and the J gene end by 7 bases; junction bases not matched to a gene: 7. From germline, CDR1 is MNHEY and CDR2 SMNVEV (reference sequence). The CDR3 is 14 residues long. Material for sequencing was peripheral blood. This sequence originates from a man aged 55 to 69 with acute or convalescent COVID-19. The chain uses TRBV27 and TRBJ1-5, with 9 nucleotides matching TRBD1. CDR3: CASRITGGGQPQHF. CDR3 bases: TGTGCCAGCAGGATTACAGGGGGCGGACAGCCCCAGCATTTT.